This TCR beta chain was identified during a study of tumor and adjacent non-tumor tissue in lung cancer. A modified ARM-PCR protocol with three rounds of nested PCR amplified TCRbeta. TCRdb ran MiXCR on the multiplex PCR reads and lists one entry per CDR3 protein. Of 100,000 to 150,000 distinct CDR3 sequences in the sample, approximately 66% were seen once. This sample's RNA came from whole unsorted tissue. About this clonotype: The conserved final phenylalanine or tryptophan is absent from the CDR3, which likely points to a read error.

The sample was lung tumor tissue. The clonotype comes from a young man with non-small cell lung cancer.

The CDR3 reads CASRAGGSQNTEAFS. In DNA, the CDR3 is TGTGCCAGCCGTGCAGGGGGAAGTCAGAACACTGAAGCTTTCTCT. This chain uses TRBV5-4 with TRBJ1-1; 7 bases agree with TRBD1. The trim removed 7 bases at V and 1 base at J, leaving 10 bases unmatched. Germline values: CDR1 SGHNT, CDR2 YYREEE (reference sequence). The CDR3 totals 15 residues.